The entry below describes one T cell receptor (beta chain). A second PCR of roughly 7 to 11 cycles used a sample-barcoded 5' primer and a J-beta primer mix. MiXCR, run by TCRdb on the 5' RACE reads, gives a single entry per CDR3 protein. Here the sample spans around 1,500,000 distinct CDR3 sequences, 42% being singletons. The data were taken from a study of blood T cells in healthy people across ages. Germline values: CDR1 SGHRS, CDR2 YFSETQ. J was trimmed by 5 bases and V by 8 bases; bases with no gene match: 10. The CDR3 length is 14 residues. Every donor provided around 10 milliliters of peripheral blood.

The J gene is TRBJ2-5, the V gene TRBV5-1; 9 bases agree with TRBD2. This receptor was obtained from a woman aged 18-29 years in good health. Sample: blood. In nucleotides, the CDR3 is TGCGCCAGTCAACCGGGACTAGCTGCTGAGACCCAGTACTTC. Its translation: CASQPGLAAETQYF.